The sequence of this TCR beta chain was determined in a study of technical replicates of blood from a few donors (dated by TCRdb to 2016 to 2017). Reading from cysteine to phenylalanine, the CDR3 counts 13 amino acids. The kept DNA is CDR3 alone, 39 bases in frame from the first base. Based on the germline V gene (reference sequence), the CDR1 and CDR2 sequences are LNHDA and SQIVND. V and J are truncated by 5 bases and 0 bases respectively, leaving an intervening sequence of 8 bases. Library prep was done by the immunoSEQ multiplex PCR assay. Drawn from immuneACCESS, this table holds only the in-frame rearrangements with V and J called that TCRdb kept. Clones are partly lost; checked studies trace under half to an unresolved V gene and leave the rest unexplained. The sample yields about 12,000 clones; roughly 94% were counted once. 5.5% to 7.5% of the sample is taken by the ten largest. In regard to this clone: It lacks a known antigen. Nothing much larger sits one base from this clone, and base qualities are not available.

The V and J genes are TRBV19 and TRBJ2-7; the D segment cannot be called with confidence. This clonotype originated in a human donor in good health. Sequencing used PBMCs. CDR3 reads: CASSVVSSYEQYF. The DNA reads TGTGCCAGTAGTGTGGTGAGCTCCTACGAGCAGTACTTC.